Below, 18 T cell receptor beta chains from the same sample are listed, as sequenced in a study of cytomegalovirus exposure and HLA in healthy donors. PCR used 60 Vbeta primers and 13 Jbeta primers. The table came from immunoSEQ multiplex PCR; TCRdb's copy has only in-frame clones and leaves some out. The sample carries roughly 110,000 clones, around 75% recorded once. Sequences were obtained from PBMCs. These receptors all stem from a young woman in good health and CMV-seronegative.

This chain connects TRBV5-1 to TRBJ2-3; 8 bases agree with TRBD2. From germline, CDR1 is SGHRS and CDR2 YFSETQ. V dropped 3 bases and J dropped 4; count of bases not matched to a gene: 10. The CDR3 extends over 16 amino acids. CDR3 in DNA: TGCGCCAGCAGCTGGGTAAGCGGGAGCCCAGCAGATACGCAGTATTTT. This sequence encodes CASSWVSGSPADTQYF. Full variable domain (missing parts from reference TRBV5-1 and TRBJ2-3): KAGVTQTPRYLIKTRGQQVTLSCSPISGHRSVSWYQQTPGQGLQFLFEYFSETQRNKGNFPGRFSGRQFSNSRSEMNVSTLELGDSALYLCASSWVSGSPADTQYFGPGTRLTVL.

This clone appeared a single time. The chain uses TRBV30 and TRBJ1-3, with 8 bases aligning to TRBD1. Losses at the gene ends were 3 bases for V and 2 bases for J; bases not matched to a gene: 9. Germline lookup yields CDR1 GTSNPN and CDR2 SVGIG (reference sequence). The CDR3 spans 16 residues. The CDR3 spells CAWSSSAGGTGNTIYF. Here the CDR3 DNA reads TGTGCCTGGAGCTCTTCAGCAGGGGGCACTGGAAACACCATATATTTT.

The chain links TRBV4-1 to TRBJ2-7; 10 positions agree with TRBD2. After removal of 0 bases from V and 3 bases from J, the junction contained 2 bases not matched to a gene. Germline lookup yields CDR1 MGHRA and CDR2 YSYEKL. CDR3 size: 15 residues. This CDR3 reads CASSQDGLAVYEQYF. The CDR3 DNA reads as TGCGCCAGCAGCCAAGATGGACTAGCGGTCTACGAGCAGTACTTC.

The table lists this clone with a few counts. CDR3: CASTRGDRETQYF. The CDR3 coding sequence is TGTGCCAGCACCAGGGGAGATCGAGAGACCCAGTACTTC. V is TRBV25-1 and J is TRBJ2-5, with D possibly matching TRBD1 (6 bases). CDR3 length: 13 residues. CDR1 and CDR2 from the germline V gene are MGHDK and SYGVNS. Deletions cut 7 bases from V and 4 bases from J, with 13 bases between.

There are a few counts of this clone. The rearrangement links TRBV6-5 to TRBJ1-2, with 7 nucleotides matching TRBD1. The V gene's germline CDR1 is MNHEY and CDR2 SVGAGI. V dropped 5 bases and J dropped 1; count of bases not matched to a gene: 4. The CDR3 has 14 residues. The CDR3 loop reads CASSKTGYNYGYTF. CDR3 coding DNA: TGTGCCAGCAGTAAGACAGGGTATAACTATGGCTACACCTTC.

This clone showed up just once. The chain couples TRBV29-1 to TRBJ2-3; 8 bases agree with TRBD2. Per the germline V gene, CDR1 is SQVTM and CDR2 is ANQGSEA. With 8 bases clipped from V and 0 bases from J, the junction kept 7 bases outside the gene matches. There are 14 residues in the CDR3. CDR3 DNA: TGCAGCTCACCAGCGGGAGCTAGCACAGATACGCAGTATTTT. Protein sequence: CSSPAGASTDTQYF.

This chain uses TRBV30 with TRBJ1-6; D gene uncertain. V shed 4 bases and J shed 10 bases, with 17 bases lying between them. This CDR3 is 14 amino acids long. The V gene's germline CDR1 is GTSNPN and CDR2 SVGIG (reference sequence). CDR3: CAWTLGDPWSPLHF. The CDR3 region has the DNA TGTGCCTGGACCTTGGGCGACCCGTGGTCACCCCTCCACTTT.

V usage is TRBV6-5 and J usage is TRBJ1-1; weak D call: TRBD1 (5 bases). The CDR3 sequence is 15 residues long. Trimming took off 2 bases at V and 1 base at J, with 11 bases between the two ends. Germline V gene data show CDR1 as MNHEY and CDR2 as SVGAGI. In nucleotides, the CDR3 is TGTGCCAGCAGTTACGGTCTTCAGGGGAACACTGAAGCTTTCTTT. It is translated as CASSYGLQGNTEAFF.

The V call is TRBV27, the J call TRBJ2-7, with 8 bases that match TRBD1. Germline values: CDR1 MNHEY, CDR2 SMNVEV (reference sequence). The CDR3 has 15 residues. V dropped 6 bases and J dropped 3; count of bases not matched to a gene: 10. For the CDR3, the DNA is TGTGCCAGCAGCACAAACCGGGACAGGTACTACGAGCAGTACTTC. Translated: CASSTNRDRYYEQYF.

The CDR3 loop is CASRSPGGNYEQYF. For the CDR3, the DNA is TGTGCCAGCAGATCGCCAGGCGGGAACTACGAGCAGTACTTC. V usage is TRBV6-5 and J usage is TRBJ2-7, with TRBD2 as a possible D gene (6 bases). The CDR3 consists of 14 residues. Per the germline V gene, CDR1 is MNHEY and CDR2 is SVGAGI. Trimming cost V 6 bases and J 3 bases, with 15 bases left between them.

The chain combines TRBV29-1 with TRBJ1-5; 10 bases fit TRBD1. Trimming took 4 bases from V and 1 from J; bases not matched to a gene: 10. Germline assignment: CDR1 SQVTM and CDR2 ANQGSEA. This CDR3 is 17 amino acids long. Here the CDR3 DNA reads TGCAGCGTTGGAGTCGGGACAGGGGCAAAAAGCAATCAGCCCCAGCATTTT. Protein: CSVGVGTGAKSNQPQHF.

This chain links TRBV4-1 with TRBJ2-5; 12 bases are a match to TRBD2. Trimming took 1 base from V and 5 from J; bases not matched to a gene: 8. CDR1 and CDR2 (germline): MGHRA, YSYEKL. The CDR3 is made up of 17 amino acids. The CDR3 nucleotides read TGCGCCAGCAGCCAAGCCGGCGATACTAGCGGGAGGGAGACCCAGTACTTC. This gives the protein CASSQAGDTSGRETQYF.

This clone has only a few counts. The rearrangement uses TRBV29-1 and TRBJ2-1; TRBD2 matches 8 bases. V was clipped by 4 bases and J by 7 bases; unmatched bases: 6. From germline, CDR1 is SQVTM and CDR2 ANQGSEA. The CDR3 runs to 13 residues. The CDR3, as DNA: TGCAGCGTTGTCAGCGGGAGTAGAAATGAGCAGTTCTTC. Translating gives CSVVSGSRNEQFF.

This chain connects TRBV6-5 to TRBJ1-1, with D hard to call. Germline lookup yields CDR1 MNHEY and CDR2 SVGAGI. V was clipped by 7 bases and J by 3 bases, with 9 bases between them. This CDR3 comprises 12 residues. The CDR3 DNA sequence: TGTGCCAGCACCTCCCGGGACACTGAAGCTTTCTTT. Amino acids: CASTSRDTEAFF.

This clone was counted a single time. The rearrangement links TRBV5-5 to TRBJ1-4; TRBD1 matches at 7 bases. CDR1 and CDR2 (germline): SGHKS, YYEKEE (reference sequence). V lost 4 bases and J lost 3; bases outside the gene matches: 12. CDR3 size: 17 residues. The DNA of the CDR3 is TGTGCCAGCAGCGTGGGACAGTTATTAGGGGCTAATGAAAAACTGTTTTTT. It encodes CASSVGQLLGANEKLFF. Looking up the rest from reference TRBV5-5 and TRBJ1-4 gives the full variable domain: DAGVTQSPTHLIKTRGQQVTLRCSPISGHKSVSWYQQVLGQGPQFIFQYYEKEERGRGNFPDRFSARQFPNYSSELNVNALLLGDSALYLCASSVGQLLGANEKLFFGSGTQLSVL.

The CDR3 sequence: CASSREGNYGYTF. The DNA of the CDR3 is TGTGCCAGTAGCCGAGAGGGTAACTATGGCTACACCTTC. The gene calls are TRBV19 and TRBJ1-2; no definite D call. The germline V gene has CDR1 LNHDA and CDR2 SQIVND (reference sequence). V lost 6 bases and J 1 base, leaving 9 bases between the germline ends. The CDR3 has 13 residues.

This clone was seen only a few times. V usage is TRBV29-1 and J usage is TRBJ2-2, with no clear D. The CDR3 is 13 amino acids. The germline V gene has CDR1 SQVTM and CDR2 ANQGSEA. The V end was cut by 3 bases, the J end by 2 bases, with 7 bases between. In DNA, the CDR3 is TGCAGCGTTGACTTCTTAAACACCGGGGAGCTGTTTTTT. This encodes CSVDFLNTGELFF.

The chain carries TRBV5-1 and TRBJ2-1, with TRBD1 identical over 12 bases. The ends lost 6 bases at V and 6 bases at J; junction bases unmatched: 10. This CDR3 spans 16 amino acids. CDR1 and CDR2 (germline): SGHRS, YFSETQ. The CDR3 sequence is CASNPGGTGGFNEQFF. The CDR3 bases are TGCGCCAGCAACCCGGGCGGGACAGGGGGCTTCAATGAGCAGTTCTTC.